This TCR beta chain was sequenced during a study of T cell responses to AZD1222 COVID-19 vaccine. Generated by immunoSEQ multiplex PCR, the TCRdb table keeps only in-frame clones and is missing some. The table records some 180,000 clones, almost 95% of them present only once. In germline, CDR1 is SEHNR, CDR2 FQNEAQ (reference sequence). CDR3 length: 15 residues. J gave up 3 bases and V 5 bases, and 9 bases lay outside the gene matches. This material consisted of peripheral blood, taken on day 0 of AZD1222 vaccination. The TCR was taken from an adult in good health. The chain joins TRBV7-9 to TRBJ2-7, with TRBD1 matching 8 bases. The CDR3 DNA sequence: TGTGCCAGCAGCCTCCTGACAGGGGTAAGCTACGAGCAGTACTTC. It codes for CASSLLTGVSYEQYF. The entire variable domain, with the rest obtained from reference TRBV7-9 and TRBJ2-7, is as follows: DTGVSQNPRHKITKRGQNVTFRCDPISEHNRLYWYRQTLGQGPEFLTYFQNEAQLEKSRLLSDRFSAERPKGSFSTLEIQRTEQGDSAMYLCASSLLTGVSYEQYFGPGTRLTVT.